This TCR beta chain was retrieved from a study of neoadjuvant anti-PD-1 for oral cavity cancer. Background on the study: Around day 43, patients without progression received a fourth nivolumab dose before surgery.

To note about this clone: Its antigen is unknown.

General study findings and limits: Non-responders to neoadjuvant nivolumab had significantly more clonal PBMC T cells than responders.

Time point denoted: after neoadjuvant nivolumab, at surgical resection. Stage II-IVA oral cavity squamous cell carcinoma was new and untreated by systemic or radiation therapy. Blood libraries mostly used 400 to 500 ng genomic DNA, six replicates each. Profiled with immunoSEQ multiplex PCR; TCRdb holds only in-frame clones, not every one. The sample comprises about 39,000 clones, around 79% of which are singletons, and about 5% rests with the top ten. CDR3 length: 17 residues. Trimming took off 6 bases at V and 1 base at J, with 23 bases between the two ends. Germline CDR1 and CDR2: SGHNT and YYREEE (reference sequence).

The sequence was collected from a person between 40 and 79 years old with oral cavity squamous cell carcinoma. The gene calls are TRBV5-4 and TRBJ2-7; D tentatively fits TRBD1 or TRBD2 (5 bases each). The sequencing used PBMCs, collected after nivolumab (anti-PD-1) treatment. For the CDR3, the DNA is TGTGCCAGCACAACCCGGGACCGAATCGGTGGGTCCTACGAGCAGTACTTC. Protein product: CASTTRDRIGGSYEQYF.